Each of the 26 T cell receptor beta chains below was sequenced from the same sample in a study of blood T cells in healthy people across ages. A second about 6 to 11 cycle PCR used barcoded and J-beta primers. From the 5' RACE reads, TCRdb called clonotypes with MiXCR, one entry per CDR3 protein. The repertoire consists of some 1,800,000 distinct CDR3 sequences, with around 42% occurring once and the leading ten covering roughly 24%. The specimen sequenced was blood. These receptor sequences come from a human donor in good health.

The chain links TRBV7-2 to TRBJ2-7; D ambiguous. The CDR3 consists of 13 residues. Germline V lookup: CDR1 SGHTA, CDR2 FQGNSA. The V end lost 2 bases, the J end lost 2 bases, and 7 bases lay between the germline ends. CDR3 loop: CASSLSPAYEQYF. DNA for the CDR3: TGTGCCAGCAGCTTAAGTCCCGCCTACGAGCAGTACTTC. The whole variable domain, filled in from reference TRBV7-2 and TRBJ2-7, reads GAGVSQSPSNKVTEKGKDVELRCDPISGHTALYWYRQSLGQGLEFLIYFQGNSAPDKSGLPSDRFSAERTGGSVSTLTIQRTQQEDSAVYLCASSLSPAYEQYFGPGTRLTVT.

The chain couples TRBV5-1 to TRBJ2-1; 8 nucleotides line up with TRBD2. V lost 6 bases and J lost 8; bases outside the gene matches: 13. The CDR3 loop spans 15 amino acids. Germline V gene lookup returns CDR1 SGHRS and CDR2 YFSETQ. CDR3: CASTFSGLVGDEQFF. The CDR3 DNA is TGCGCCAGCACTTTTTCGGGACTAGTGGGGGATGAGCAGTTCTTC.

The gene calls are TRBV12-5 and TRBJ2-3; 8 bases fit TRBD1. The CDR3 loop spans 15 amino acids. Germline loops: CDR1 LGHNT, CDR2 FRNRAP. The V segment lost 5 bases and the J segment 2 bases; nucleotides outside the gene matches: 6. This chain's CDR3 is CASGPRDRYTDTQYF. The CDR3 DNA is TGTGCTAGTGGTCCCAGGGACAGGTACACAGATACGCAGTATTTT.

The chain is built from TRBV20-1 and TRBJ1-1; D unclear. Germline CDR1 DFQATT, CDR2 SNEGSKA (reference sequence). Trimming left V 0 bases short and J 7 bases short, with 21 bases between. CDR3 length equals 16 residues. In DNA, the CDR3 is TGCAGTGCTAGAGATAATTTAGGCAGGATGACCATTGAAGCTTTCTTT. This translates into CSARDNLGRMTIEAFF.

This rearrangement joins TRBV7-9 to TRBJ1-1; 8 positions match TRBD1. CDR1 and CDR2 (germline): SEHNR, FQNEAQ (reference sequence). V lost 6 bases to trimming and J lost 4 bases; unmatched junction nucleotides: 10. The CDR3 consists of 15 residues. This chain's CDR3 is CASRMRQGRGTEAFF. The CDR3 DNA sequence: TGTGCCAGCAGGATGCGACAGGGGCGAGGCACTGAAGCTTTCTTT.

The chain uses TRBV29-1 and TRBJ2-1; 9 bases align to TRBD2. CDR3 length equals 15 residues. Germline CDR1 reads SQVTM; CDR2 reads ANQGSEA. V trimming: 3 bases; J trimming: 3 bases; junction bases outside the gene matches: 6. CDR3: CSVERRGGLYNEQFF. For the CDR3, the DNA is TGCAGCGTTGAGAGGCGGGGGGGTCTCTACAATGAGCAGTTCTTC.

This clonotype was detected a few times. The junction does not match germline at one end; this may be a read error. The rearrangement links TRBV20-1 to TRBJ2-5, with D tentatively TRBD2 (6 bases). Germline values: CDR1 DFQATT, CDR2 SNEGSKA (reference sequence). The CDR3 is 15 residues long. This CDR3 reads CSANPLGLEKGEQYF. The DNA for the CDR3 is TGCAGCGCTAACCCCTTGGGACTCGAAAAGGGAGAGCAGTACTTC.

V usage is TRBV20-1 and J usage is TRBJ2-1; D remains unclear. Germline loops: CDR1 DFQATT, CDR2 SNEGSKA (reference sequence). V lost 0 bases and J lost 4, with 13 bases in between. This CDR3 spans 15 amino acids. CDR3 in DNA: TGCAGTGCTAGAGATTCGGGTATACCATACAATGAGCAGTTCTTC. Protein: CSARDSGIPYNEQFF.

This sequence joins TRBV7-2 and TRBJ2-5, with D possibly TRBD1 on 6 matching bases. The DNA end lines up better with TRBJ2-7; the J call may be wrong. The germline V gene has CDR1 SGHTA and CDR2 FQGNSA. The CDR3 loop spans 14 amino acids. The CDR3 sequence: CASSQRGYGYEQYF. CDR3 coding DNA: TGTGCCAGCAGCCAGAGGGGGTACGGCTACGAGCAGTACTTC.

The chain combines TRBV4-2 with TRBJ2-5, with unresolved D. TRBJ2-7 matches the DNA end more closely, so the J call is doubtful. The CDR3 has 14 residues. CDR1 and CDR2 from the germline V gene are LGHNA and YNFKEQ. This chain's CDR3 is CASSQDIWINEQYF. Written as DNA, the CDR3 is TGTGCCAGCAGCCAAGATATATGGATCAACGAGCAGTACTTC.

The chain carries TRBV7-2 and TRBJ1-2; TRBD1 aligns across 11 bases. V lost 4 bases and J lost 4; bases outside the gene matches: 5. CDR1 is SGHTA and CDR2 is FQGNSA in the germline V gene. CDR3 length equals 15 residues. The CDR3 reads CASSSSGQGVYGYTF. CDR3 bases: TGTGCCAGCAGCTCTTCGGGACAGGGGGTCTATGGCTACACCTTC. The whole variable domain, filled in from reference TRBV7-2 and TRBJ1-2, reads GAGVSQSPSNKVTEKGKDVELRCDPISGHTALYWYRQSLGQGLEFLIYFQGNSAPDKSGLPSDRFSAERTGGSVSTLTIQRTQQEDSAVYLCASSSSGQGVYGYTFGSGTRLTVV.

This chain joins TRBV7-9 and TRBJ2-2, with 7 bases aligning to TRBD1. Germline V gives CDR1 SEHNR, CDR2 FQNEAQ (reference sequence). Trimming cost V 3 bases and J 4 bases; bases outside gene matches: 2. This CDR3 spans 14 amino acids. The CDR3 sequence is CASSLGTVTGELFF. DNA of the CDR3: TGTGCCAGCAGCTTGGGGACAGTCACCGGGGAGCTGTTTTTT.

This clonotype appeared a few times. This chain joins TRBV12-3 or TRBV12-4 and TRBJ1-2; D is possibly TRBD1 (5 bases). Trimming pared 6 bases from V and 6 bases from J, leaving 20 bases between. The CDR3 is 15 amino acids. The DNA of the CDR3 is TGTGCCAGCAGCCAAGGTCAGGGAGTGGTGGATGGCTACACCTTC. Encoded protein: CASSQGQGVVDGYTF.

V usage is TRBV7-9 and J usage is TRBJ1-3; no clear D gene. Germline V gene sequence: CDR1 SEHNR, CDR2 FQNEAQ (reference sequence). Trimming pared 6 bases from V and 4 bases from J, leaving 10 bases between. This CDR3 region has 13 residues. The CDR3: CASSQSAGNTIYF. The CDR3 DNA sequence: TGTGCCAGCAGTCAAAGTGCCGGAAACACCATATATTTT.

This chain joins TRBV28 and TRBJ1-2; D might be TRBD1 (5 bases). The V gene lost 3 bases and the J gene lost 0 bases, with 14 bases spanning the gap. CDR1 is MDHEN and CDR2 is SYDVKM in the germline V gene. The CDR3 runs to 16 residues. CDR3 coding DNA: TGTGCCAGCAGTTTGTATCAGGGAAAAGCTAACTATGGCTACACCTTC. Translated: CASSLYQGKANYGYTF.

This rearrangement joins TRBV6-1 to TRBJ1-1; D uncertain. The germline gives CDR1 MNHNS, CDR2 SASEGT. V lost 6 bases and J 11 bases, leaving 19 bases between the germline ends. This CDR3 comprises 13 residues. The CDR3: CASSGLDRLAAFF. DNA for the CDR3: TGTGCCAGCAGCGGTCTCGACCGTCTCGCGGCTTTCTTT.

The J gene is TRBJ1-2, the V gene TRBV24-1, with D unclear. The germline V gene has CDR1 KGHDR and CDR2 SFDVKD. Trimming pared 6 bases from V and 4 bases from J, leaving 11 bases between. The CDR3 is made up of 13 amino acids. CDR3 coding DNA: TGTGCCACCAGTCCCGACGGCACCTATGGCTACACCTTC. Protein sequence: CATSPDGTYGYTF.

This clonotype was seen a few times. The chain combines TRBV29-1 with TRBJ1-2; tentatively, D is TRBD1 (6 bases). V lost 0 bases to trimming and J lost 12 bases, with 8 bases between them. Germline assignment: CDR1 SQVTM and CDR2 ANQGSEA. The length of the CDR3 is 10 residues. DNA of the CDR3: TGCAGCGTTGAAGAGGACAGACACACCTTC. It is translated as CSVEEDRHTF.

This clonotype appeared a few times. The J gene is TRBJ2-7, the V gene TRBV9, with TRBD2 matching over 7 bases. CDR1 is SGDLS and CDR2 is YYNGEE in the germline V gene. The CDR3 consists of 16 residues. The trim removed 0 bases at V and 3 bases at J, leaving 9 bases unmatched. CDR3 protein: CASSVGLAETVYEQYF. As DNA, the CDR3 is TGTGCCAGCAGCGTAGGCCTAGCGGAGACCGTCTACGAGCAGTACTTC.

This clonotype was seen a handful of times. The chain joins TRBV25-1 to TRBJ2-7; 9 bases are shared with TRBD1. Germline V gene lookup returns CDR1 MGHDK and CDR2 SYGVNS. J gave up 6 bases and V 3 bases, and 6 bases lay outside the gene matches. The CDR3 has 14 residues. CDR3 sequence reads: CASSDGTGYFEQYF. DNA for the CDR3: TGTGCCAGCAGTGACGGGACAGGGTATTTCGAGCAGTACTTC.

V is TRBV6-5 and J is TRBJ1-6; D unresolved. The CDR3 runs 15 residues. The V and J ends lost 0 bases and 7 bases respectively, with 10 bases between them. The germline gives CDR1 MNHEY, CDR2 SVGAGI. The CDR3 nucleotides are TGTGCCAGCAGTTACTCGAGCCAGACGAATTCACCCCTCCACTTT. This sequence encodes CASSYSSQTNSPLHF.

This clonotype was observed a single time. A read error may explain this, as a much larger clone is one base away. The rearrangement joins TRBV29-1 to TRBJ2-4, with TRBD1 identical over 7 bases. The DNA matches TRBJ2-7 better at its end, which makes the J call doubtful. The CDR3 is made up of 15 amino acids. Looked up from germline, CDR1 is SQVTM and CDR2 is ANQGSEA. CDR3 region: CGVERRGWVRYEQYF. The CDR3, as DNA: TGCGGCGTTGAGCGCAGGGGGTGGGTGCGCTACGAGCAGTACTTC.

In this sample, this clonotype turned up a few times. The chain couples TRBV20-1 to TRBJ2-7, with D maybe TRBD2 (7 bases). The J call may not be correct, given that the DNA end is closer to TRBJ2-5. This CDR3 has 13 amino acids. Germline-derived CDR1 and CDR2 are DFQATT and SNEGSKA (reference sequence). CDR3 region: CSALERGGETQYF. DNA of the CDR3: TGCAGTGCCCTGGAGAGGGGGGGGGAGACCCAGTACTTC.

This clonotype was counted between two and nine times. This chain links TRBV29-1 with TRBJ2-7; tentatively, D is TRBD1 (5 bases). The CDR3 consists of 11 residues. The germline V gene encodes CDR1 SQVTM and CDR2 ANQGSEA. The V gene lost 5 bases and the J gene lost 3 bases, with 8 bases spanning the gap. The CDR3 DNA reads as TGCAGCGTTCATAGGGGCTACGAGCAGTACTTC. Residues: CSVHRGYEQYF.

The V and J genes are TRBV28 and TRBJ1-1, with D hard to call. The CDR3 has 12 residues. Per germline, CDR1 MDHEN and CDR2 SYDVKM. Trimming shortened V by 7 bases and J by 7 bases, and 13 bases separated the two germline ends. CDR3 region: CASTLVGLEAFF. DNA for the CDR3: TGTGCCAGCACCCTTGTGGGCCTTGAAGCTTTCTTT.

This clonotype has more than one count but fewer than ten. The chain combines TRBV4-1 with TRBJ1-2; 9 nucleotides agree with TRBD1. After removal of 0 bases from V and 5 bases from J, the junction contained 13 bases not matched to a gene. The CDR3 covers 18 residues. In germline, CDR1 is MGHRA, CDR2 YSYEKL. The CDR3 reads CASSQEGQGELVAYGYTF. Written as DNA, the CDR3 is TGCGCCAGCAGCCAAGAGGGACAGGGAGAACTCGTGGCTTATGGCTACACCTTC.